This T cell receptor (beta chain) derives from a study of shared clonotypes between healthy human individuals. As for the study in general: The cohort comprised a couple of women and a few men. Their ages spanned 18 to 49 years. Three plates each covered CD4 naive and memory; CD8 naive two, CD8 memory one.

Participating donors were healthy, HIV-negative adults free of recent acute infections or vaccinations. The study ran the assay at deep level. Sequenced by immunoSEQ multiplex PCR; TCRdb stores in-frame clones only, minus some. The sample has under 2.5 million clones, roughly 92% seen once. This CDR3 is built from 17 residues. V lost 4 bases and J lost 4; bases outside the gene matches: 9. Germline CDR1 is LGHNA and CDR2 is YSLEER. Sequencing used naive CD4+ T cells from PBMCs. Specified subset: CD45RA+ positively selected. The chain recombines TRBV4-3 with TRBJ2-7; TRBD2 agrees at 14 bases. The receptor's source is a man aged 18 to 29 in good health. Some clones in this sample may be carry-over from other donors' samples. The CDR3 bases are TGCGCCAGCAGCCGCGGACTAGCGGGGGGAGCTGGGTACGAGCAGTACTTC. Amino acids: CASSRGLAGGAGYEQYF.